Shown below are 2 T cell receptor beta chains from a single sample sequenced in a study of blood T cells in healthy people across ages. Combining a sample-barcoded 5' primer with a J-beta primer mix, a second PCR ran for roughly 7 to 12 cycles. Each CDR3 protein gets one entry after TCRdb re-called the 5' RACE reads with MiXCR. This repertoire shows about 1.4 million distinct CDR3 sequences, 59% found once; its top ten account for about 6.3%. The sequencing input was blood. Every receptor here comes from a man between 18 and 35 years old in good health.

This clonotype has only a few counts. The rearrangement uses TRBV7-9 and TRBJ1-4; 8 bases are shared with TRBD1. Germline V lookup: CDR1 SEHNR, CDR2 FQNEAQ (reference sequence). The CDR3 is 16 residues long. The V and J ends lost 8 bases and 3 bases, in that order; junction bases with no gene match: 11. CDR3 loop: CASGEQGGTSNEKLFF. The DNA for the CDR3 is TGTGCCAGCGGCGAACAGGGGGGAACGTCTAATGAAAAACTGTTTTTT.

V and J are TRBV7-9 and TRBJ1-1; no clear D gene. CDR1 is SEHNR, CDR2 FQNEAQ, per germline (reference sequence). The CDR3 loop spans 12 amino acids. V lost 5 bases, J lost 9 bases, and 13 bases lay in between. This CDR3 reads CASSPETGKAFF. In nucleotides, the CDR3 is TGTGCCAGCAGCCCCGAGACGGGTAAAGCTTTCTTT. The variable domain in full, completed from reference TRBV7-9 and TRBJ1-1, reads DTGVSQNPRHKITKRGQNVTFRCDPISEHNRLYWYRQTLGQGPEFLTYFQNEAQLEKSRLLSDRFSAERPKGSFSTLEIQRTEQGDSAMYLCASSPETGKAFFGQGTRLTVV.